This T cell receptor (beta chain) was sequenced for a study of T cells after yellow fever vaccination. General observations from the study: A limited proportion of clonotypes was detected within both the CD4 and CD8 compartments. It was the secondary response that reached its peak faster, day 5 versus 15, but it was weaker.

A universal primer site and UMIs were added as TCR cDNA was made by 5'RACE template switching. A single record per CDR3 protein comes from TCRdb applying MiXCR to the 5' RACE reads. The sample lists some 320,000 distinct CDR3 sequences, approximately 12% occurring once. There are 13 residues in the CDR3. The germline V gene encodes CDR1 MNHNS and CDR2 SASEGT. V lost 2 bases, J lost 3 bases, and 8 bases lay in between. For this clonotype: Its antigen is as yet unknown.

The source material was CD4+ T cells sorted from PBMCs, sampled 45 days after the yellow fever booster vaccination. The TCR comes from a man between 18 and 35 years old who received the YFV17D yellow fever vaccine. The V call is TRBV6-1, the J call TRBJ2-7; D may be TRBD2 (5 bases). CDR3 in DNA: TGTGCCAGCAGTGAAACCCGGGACTACGAGCAGTACTTC. Protein sequence: CASSETRDYEQYF.